The clone carrying this T cell receptor beta chain was observed a handful of times. Its antigen is unidentified. CDR3 length equals 13 residues. V was trimmed by 1 base and J by 12 bases, leaving 10 bases between them. Germline values: CDR1 MGHRA, CDR2 YSYEKL. The naive CD8 population came from CD45RO-negative cells selected for CCR7, without terminally differentiated effector memory CD45RA+ cells. Clones were read by immunoSEQ multiplex PCR, and TCRdb kept only the in-frame ones, dropping some. Among over 2 million clones listed, approximately 94% were seen once. This record belongs to a study of shared clonotypes between healthy human individuals. Study information: Three plates were used per donor for CD4 naive, three for CD4 memory, two for CD8 naive and one for CD8 memory. Whole-study results and caveats: Generally, estimated richness proved larger in naive subsets than it did in memory subsets. Between a few donors, naive CD4 clonotypes were shared at a level of around 4.8%. What rarefaction showed was incomplete sorted-subset sequencing despite large depth.

The sample taken for sequencing was naive CD8+ T cells sorted from blood. This sequence originates from a man younger than 30 in good health. This sequence joins TRBV4-1 and TRBJ1-6, with a tentative D call TRBD1 (5 bases). CDR3 nucleotides: TGCGCCAGCAGCCAAGGTTCAGGGCTACCCCTCCACTTT. Encoded protein: CASSQGSGLPLHF.